This T cell receptor beta chain appears in the sequencing data of a study of T cell repertoires in cytomegalovirus infection. Study-wide context: In the study, CMV epitopes included recently identified HLA-C-restricted and well-studied HLA-B-restricted ones. Based on public TCR beta signatures, there were indications of CMV infection and of a matching HLA type. Study results and caveats: Carriage of CMV together with the relevant HLA was identifiable through cumulative public TCR beta family frequency. There were HLA-C-restricted CMV-specific TCR beta clonotypes dominating the ex vivo response.

This clonotype was counted only a few times. Antigen specificity is unknown. MiXCR was run by TCRdb on the reads, yielding one entry per CDR3 protein. Among fewer than 350,000 distinct CDR3 sequences, 25% to 30% were seen once, and the ten largest hold 20%. Trimming left V 5 bases short and J 10 bases short, with 24 bases between. The CDR3 extends over 16 amino acids. Germline V lookup: CDR1 MNHEY, CDR2 SMNVEV (reference sequence). This receptor was obtained from a human donor in good health (CMV status not recorded). Some clones in this sample may be carry-over from other donors' samples. Sequenced here: cultured PBMCs, sampled from culture after CMV antigen stimulation. The rearrangement links TRBV27 to TRBJ2-1; no reliable D call. The CDR3 region has the DNA TGTGCCAGCAGTCCCTACGGACCGACGCCAGGAAGAGAGCAGTTCTTC. As protein: CASSPYGPTPGREQFF.